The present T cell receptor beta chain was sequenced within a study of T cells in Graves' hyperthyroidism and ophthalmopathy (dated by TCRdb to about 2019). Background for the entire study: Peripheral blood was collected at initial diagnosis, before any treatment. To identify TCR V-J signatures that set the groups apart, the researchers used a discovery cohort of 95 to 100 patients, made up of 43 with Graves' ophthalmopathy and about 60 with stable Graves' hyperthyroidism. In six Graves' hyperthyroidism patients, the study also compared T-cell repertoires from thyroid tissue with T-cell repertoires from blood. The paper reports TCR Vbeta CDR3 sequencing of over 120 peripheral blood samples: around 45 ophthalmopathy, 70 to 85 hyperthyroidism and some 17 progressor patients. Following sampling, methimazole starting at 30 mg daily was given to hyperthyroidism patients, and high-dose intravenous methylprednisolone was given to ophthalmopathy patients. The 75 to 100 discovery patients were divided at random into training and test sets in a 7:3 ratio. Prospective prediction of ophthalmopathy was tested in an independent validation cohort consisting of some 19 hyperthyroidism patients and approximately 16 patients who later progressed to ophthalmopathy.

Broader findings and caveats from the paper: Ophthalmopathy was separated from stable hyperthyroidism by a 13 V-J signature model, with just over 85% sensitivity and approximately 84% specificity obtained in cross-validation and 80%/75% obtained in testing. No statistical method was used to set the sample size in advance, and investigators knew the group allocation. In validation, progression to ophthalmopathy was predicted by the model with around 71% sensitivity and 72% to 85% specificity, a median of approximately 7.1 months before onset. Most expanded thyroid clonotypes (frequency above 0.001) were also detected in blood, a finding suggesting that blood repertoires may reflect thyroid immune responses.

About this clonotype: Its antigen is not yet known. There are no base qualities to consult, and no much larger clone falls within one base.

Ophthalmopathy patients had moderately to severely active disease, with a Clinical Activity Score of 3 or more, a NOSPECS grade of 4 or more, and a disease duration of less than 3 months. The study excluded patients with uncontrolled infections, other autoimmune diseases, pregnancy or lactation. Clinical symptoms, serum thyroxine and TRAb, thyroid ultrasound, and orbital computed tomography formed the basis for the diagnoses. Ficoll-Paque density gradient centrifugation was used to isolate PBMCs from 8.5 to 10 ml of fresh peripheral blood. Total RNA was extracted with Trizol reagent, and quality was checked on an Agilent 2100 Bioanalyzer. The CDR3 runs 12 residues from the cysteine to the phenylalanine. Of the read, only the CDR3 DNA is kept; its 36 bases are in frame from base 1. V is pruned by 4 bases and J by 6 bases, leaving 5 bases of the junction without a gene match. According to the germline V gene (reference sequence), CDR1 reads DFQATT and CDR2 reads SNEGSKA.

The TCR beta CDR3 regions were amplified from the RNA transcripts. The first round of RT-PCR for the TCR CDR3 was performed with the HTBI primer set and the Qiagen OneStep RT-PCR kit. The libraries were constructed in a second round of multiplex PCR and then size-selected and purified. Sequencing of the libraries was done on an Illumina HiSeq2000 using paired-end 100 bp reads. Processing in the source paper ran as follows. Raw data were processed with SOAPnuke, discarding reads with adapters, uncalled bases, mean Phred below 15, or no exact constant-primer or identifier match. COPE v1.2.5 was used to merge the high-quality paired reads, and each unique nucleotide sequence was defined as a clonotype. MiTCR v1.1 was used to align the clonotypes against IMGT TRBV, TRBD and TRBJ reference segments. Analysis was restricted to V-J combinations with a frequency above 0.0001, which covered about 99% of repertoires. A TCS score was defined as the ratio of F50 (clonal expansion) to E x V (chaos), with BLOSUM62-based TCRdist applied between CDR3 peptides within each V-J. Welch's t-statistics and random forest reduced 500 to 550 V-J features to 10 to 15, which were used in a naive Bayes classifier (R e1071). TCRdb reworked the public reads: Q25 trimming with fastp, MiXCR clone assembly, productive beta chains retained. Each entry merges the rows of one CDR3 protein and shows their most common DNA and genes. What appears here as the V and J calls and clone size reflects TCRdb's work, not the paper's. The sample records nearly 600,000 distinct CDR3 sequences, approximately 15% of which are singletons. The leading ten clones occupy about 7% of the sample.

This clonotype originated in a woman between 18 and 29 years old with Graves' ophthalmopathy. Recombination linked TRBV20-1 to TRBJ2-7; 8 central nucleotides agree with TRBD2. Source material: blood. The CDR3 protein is CSANSGSTEQYF. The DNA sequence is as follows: TGCAGTGCTAACAGCGGGAGTACCGAGCAGTACTTC.